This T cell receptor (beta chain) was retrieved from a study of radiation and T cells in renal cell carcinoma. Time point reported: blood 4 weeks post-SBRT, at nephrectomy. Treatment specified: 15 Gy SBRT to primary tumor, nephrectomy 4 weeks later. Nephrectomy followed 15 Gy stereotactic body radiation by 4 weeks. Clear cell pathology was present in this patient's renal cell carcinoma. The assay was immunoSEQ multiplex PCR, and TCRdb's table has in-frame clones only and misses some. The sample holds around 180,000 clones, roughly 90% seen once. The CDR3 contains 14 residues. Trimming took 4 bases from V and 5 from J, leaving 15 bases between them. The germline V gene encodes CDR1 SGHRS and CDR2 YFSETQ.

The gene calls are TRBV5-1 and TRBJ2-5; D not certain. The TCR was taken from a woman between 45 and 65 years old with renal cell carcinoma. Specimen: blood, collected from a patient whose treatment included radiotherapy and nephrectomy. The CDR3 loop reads CASSPRQEKETQYF. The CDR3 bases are TGCGCCAGCAGCCCAAGGCAGGAGAAGGAGACCCAGTACTTC.